The sequence of this TCR beta chain was determined in a study of tumor and adjacent non-tumor tissue in lung cancer. Study as a whole: Stage I to III disease affected about nine men and roughly five women aged roughly 30 to 80.

The template was RNA from unsorted bulk tissue. Regarding this clonotype: Antigen: not known. Germline and junction disagree at one end, which may indicate a read error.

Three rounds of nested PCR, following a modified ARM-PCR protocol, produced the TCRbeta library. A single record per CDR3 protein comes from TCRdb applying MiXCR to the multiplex PCR reads. This table holds about 110,000 distinct CDR3 sequences, 84% found once. Findings and limits, study-wide: Tumor TCR diversity, when higher, was linked to shorter survival. In normal lung, the top 100 clones were significantly more dominant than in tumor.

Sample: lung tumor tissue. The clonotype comes from a man aged 65 to 85 with non-small cell lung cancer.

The CDR3 region is CAGSPHHRSGNPNTQYF. The CDR3 DNA reads TGCGCCGGCAGTCCTCACCACAGATCGGGCAACCCAAATACGCAGTATTTT. The chain uses TRBV4-1 and TRBJ2-3; unclear D gene. Germline lookup yields CDR1 MGHRA and CDR2 YSYEKL. The CDR3 runs to 17 residues.